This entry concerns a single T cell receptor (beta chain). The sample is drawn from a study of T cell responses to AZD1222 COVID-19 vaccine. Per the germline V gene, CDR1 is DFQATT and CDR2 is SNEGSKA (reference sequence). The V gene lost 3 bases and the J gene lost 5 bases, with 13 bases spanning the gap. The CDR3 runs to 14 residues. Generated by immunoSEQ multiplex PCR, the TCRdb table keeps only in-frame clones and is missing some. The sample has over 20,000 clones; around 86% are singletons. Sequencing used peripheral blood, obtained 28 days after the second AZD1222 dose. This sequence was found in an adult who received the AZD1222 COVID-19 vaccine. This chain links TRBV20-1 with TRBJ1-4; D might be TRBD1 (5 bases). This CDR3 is CSASKGHGNEKLFF. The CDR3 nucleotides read TGCAGTGCTAGTAAGGGGCATGGGAATGAAAAACTGTTTTTT.